These T cell receptor beta chains were read from a single sample in a study of shared clonotypes between healthy human individuals. Sequencing used immunoSEQ multiplex PCR; TCRdb keeps in-frame clones, though not all of them. Among roughly 2 million clones, nearly 97% were seen once, and the ten largest hold less than 0.15%. The sample consisted of naive CD4+ T cells sorted from blood. These receptors were taken from a man younger than 30 in good health. Both conserved end residues are part of each CDR3. The D gene is left open where the match is weak.

j_call d_call v_call cdr3_aa
TRBJ2-5 . TRBV4-2 CASSQGPGGETQYF
TRBJ2-1 . TRBV19 CASSTLQTGHVEQFF
TRBJ2-3 . TRBV2 CASSERGASDRTDTQYF
TRBJ1-5 TRBD1 TRBV7-2 CASSLAEGAGNQPQHF
TRBJ2-3 . TRBV30 CAWSVGGGGDTQYF
TRBJ2-7 . TRBV28 CASTTQVTYEQYF
TRBJ2-7 TRBD2 TRBV18 CASSPLAGGPYEQYF
TRBJ2-3 . TRBV7-2 CASSRTDTQYF
TRBJ2-7 TRBD1 TRBV6-5 CASSYSGTGFYEQYF
TRBJ1-2 . TRBV4-1 CASSGGPISYGYTF
TRBJ1-5 . TRBV7-2 CASSPGELSNQPQHF
TRBJ1-1 . TRBV7-8 CASSLTPPGTNTEAFF
TRBJ1-2 . TRBV7-9 CASGRQEANYGYTF